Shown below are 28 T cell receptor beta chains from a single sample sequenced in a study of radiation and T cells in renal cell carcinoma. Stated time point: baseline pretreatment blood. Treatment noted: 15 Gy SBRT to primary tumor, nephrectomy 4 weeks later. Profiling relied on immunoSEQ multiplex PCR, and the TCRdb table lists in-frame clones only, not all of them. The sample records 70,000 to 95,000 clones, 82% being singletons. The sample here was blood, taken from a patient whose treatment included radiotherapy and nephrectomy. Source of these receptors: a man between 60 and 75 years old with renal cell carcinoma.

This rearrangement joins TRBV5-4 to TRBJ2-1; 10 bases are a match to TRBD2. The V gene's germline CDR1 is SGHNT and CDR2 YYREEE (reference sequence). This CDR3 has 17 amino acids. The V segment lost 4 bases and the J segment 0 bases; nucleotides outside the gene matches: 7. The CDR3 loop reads CASSTWTSGYSYNEQFF. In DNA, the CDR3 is TGTGCCAGCAGCACCTGGACTAGCGGATACTCCTACAATGAGCAGTTCTTC.

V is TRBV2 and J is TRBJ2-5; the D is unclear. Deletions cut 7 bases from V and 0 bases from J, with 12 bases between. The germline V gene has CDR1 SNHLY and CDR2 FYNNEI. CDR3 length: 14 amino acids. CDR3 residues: CASTPFPDQETQYF. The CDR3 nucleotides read TGTGCCAGCACCCCCTTTCCAGACCAAGAGACCCAGTACTTC.

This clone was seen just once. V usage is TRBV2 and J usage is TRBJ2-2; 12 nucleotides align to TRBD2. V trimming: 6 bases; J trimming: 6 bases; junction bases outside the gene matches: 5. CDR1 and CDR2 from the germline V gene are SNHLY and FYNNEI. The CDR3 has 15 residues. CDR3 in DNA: TGTGCCAGCAGGGGGGGACTAGCGGGCTCCGGGGAGCTGTTTTTT. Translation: CASRGGLAGSGELFF.

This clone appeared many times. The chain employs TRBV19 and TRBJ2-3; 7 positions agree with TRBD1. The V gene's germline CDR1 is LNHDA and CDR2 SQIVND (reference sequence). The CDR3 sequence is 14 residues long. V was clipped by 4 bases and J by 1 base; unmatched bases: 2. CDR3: CASSTTGGTDTQYF. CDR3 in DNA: TGTGCCAGTAGTACCACAGGGGGCACAGATACGCAGTATTTT.

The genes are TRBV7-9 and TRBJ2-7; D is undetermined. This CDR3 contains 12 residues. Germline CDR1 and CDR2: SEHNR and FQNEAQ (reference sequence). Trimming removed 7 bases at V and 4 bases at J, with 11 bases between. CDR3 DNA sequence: TGTGCCAGCACCCGAGGATCTTACGAGCAGTACTTC. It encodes CASTRGSYEQYF.

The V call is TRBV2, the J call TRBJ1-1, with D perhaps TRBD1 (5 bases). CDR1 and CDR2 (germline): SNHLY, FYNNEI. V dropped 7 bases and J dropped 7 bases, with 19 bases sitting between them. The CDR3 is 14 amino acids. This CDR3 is CASTQEVGGGEAFF. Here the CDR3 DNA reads TGTGCCAGCACCCAAGAAGTGGGGGGTGGTGAAGCTTTCTTT.

The CDR3 reads CASSWGFNQPQHF. The CDR3 DNA follows: TGTGCCAGCAGCTGGGGATTCAATCAGCCCCAGCATTTT. The chain uses TRBV5-5 and TRBJ1-5; D not certain. The V and J ends lost 3 bases and 3 bases respectively, with 7 bases between them. The length of the CDR3 is 13 residues. Germline loops: CDR1 SGHKS, CDR2 YYEKEE (reference sequence).

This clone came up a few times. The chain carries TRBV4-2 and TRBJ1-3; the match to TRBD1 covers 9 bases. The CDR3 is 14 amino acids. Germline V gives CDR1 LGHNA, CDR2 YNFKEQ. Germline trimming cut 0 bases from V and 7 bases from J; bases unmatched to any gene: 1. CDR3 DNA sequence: TGTGCCAGCAGCCAAGATGGACAGGGGAACACCATATATTTT. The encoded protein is CASSQDGQGNTIYF.

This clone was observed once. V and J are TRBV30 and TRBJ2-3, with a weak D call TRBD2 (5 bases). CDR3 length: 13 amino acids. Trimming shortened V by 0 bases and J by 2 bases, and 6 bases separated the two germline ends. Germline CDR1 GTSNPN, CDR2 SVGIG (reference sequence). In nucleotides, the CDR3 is TGTGCCTGGAGTGTGGACTTCACAGATACGCAGTATTTT. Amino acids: CAWSVDFTDTQYF.

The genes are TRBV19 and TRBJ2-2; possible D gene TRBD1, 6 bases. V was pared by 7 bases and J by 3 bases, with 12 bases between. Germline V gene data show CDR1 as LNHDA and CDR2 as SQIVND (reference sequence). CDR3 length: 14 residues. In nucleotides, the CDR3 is TGTGCCAGTAATTACAGGGTGGACACCGGGGAGCTGTTTTTT. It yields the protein CASNYRVDTGELFF.

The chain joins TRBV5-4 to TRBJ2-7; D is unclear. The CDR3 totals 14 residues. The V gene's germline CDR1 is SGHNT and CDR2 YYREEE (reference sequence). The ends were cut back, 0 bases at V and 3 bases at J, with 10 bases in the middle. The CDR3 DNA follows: TGTGCCAGCAGCTTGGGTGGCGAATACTACGAGCAGTACTTC. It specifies CASSLGGEYYEQYF.

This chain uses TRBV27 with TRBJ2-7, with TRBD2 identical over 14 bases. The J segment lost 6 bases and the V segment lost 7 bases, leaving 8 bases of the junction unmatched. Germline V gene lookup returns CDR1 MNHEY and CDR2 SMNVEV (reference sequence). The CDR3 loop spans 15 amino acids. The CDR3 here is CASNTGTSGRGEQYF. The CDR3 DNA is TGTGCCAGCAATACCGGGACTAGCGGGAGAGGCGAGCAGTACTTC.

The CDR3 spells CASSRTTGTGATYEQYF. The DNA of the CDR3 is TGTGCCAGCAGCCGTACGACCGGGACAGGGGCCACCTACGAGCAGTACTTC. The chain employs TRBV7-8 and TRBJ2-7, with 10 nucleotides matching TRBD1. This CDR3 has 17 residues. Germline CDR1 and CDR2: SGHVS and FQNEAQ. V was pared by 5 bases and J by 2 bases, with 12 bases of the junction left unmatched.

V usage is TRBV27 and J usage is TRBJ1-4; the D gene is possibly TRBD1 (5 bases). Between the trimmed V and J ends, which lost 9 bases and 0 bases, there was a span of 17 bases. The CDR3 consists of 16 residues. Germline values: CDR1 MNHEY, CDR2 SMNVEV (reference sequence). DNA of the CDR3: TGTGCCAGGACAGACAGATTATCCACAACTAATGAAAAACTGTTTTTT. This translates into CARTDRLSTTNEKLFF. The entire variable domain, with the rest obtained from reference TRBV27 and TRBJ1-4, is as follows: EAQVTQNPRYLITVTGKKLTVTCSQNMNHEYMSWYRQDPGLGLRQIYYSMNVEVTDKGDVPEGYKVSRKEKRNFPLILESPSPNQTSLYFCARTDRLSTTNEKLFFGSGTQLSVL.

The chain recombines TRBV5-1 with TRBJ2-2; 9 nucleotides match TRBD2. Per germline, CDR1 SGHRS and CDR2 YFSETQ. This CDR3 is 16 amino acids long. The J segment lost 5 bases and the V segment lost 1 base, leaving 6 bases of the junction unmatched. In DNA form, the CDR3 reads TGCGCCAGCAGCTTGCTGATAGCGGGAGATACCGGGGAGCTGTTTTTT. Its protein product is CASSLLIAGDTGELFF.

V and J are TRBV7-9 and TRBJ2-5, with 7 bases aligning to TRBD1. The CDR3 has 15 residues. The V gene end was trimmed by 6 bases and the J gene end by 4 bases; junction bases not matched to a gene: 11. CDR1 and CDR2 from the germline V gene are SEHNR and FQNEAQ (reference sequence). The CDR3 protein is CASRPPLRQGETQYF. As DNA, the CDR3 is TGTGCCAGCAGGCCTCCCCTTAGACAGGGAGAGACCCAGTACTTC.

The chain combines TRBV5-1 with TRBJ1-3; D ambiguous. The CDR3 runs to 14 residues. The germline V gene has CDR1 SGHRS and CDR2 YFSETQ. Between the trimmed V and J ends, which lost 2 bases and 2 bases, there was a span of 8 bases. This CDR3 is CASSLSAAGNTIYF. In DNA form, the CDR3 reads TGCGCCAGCAGCTTAAGCGCCGCTGGAAACACCATATATTTT.

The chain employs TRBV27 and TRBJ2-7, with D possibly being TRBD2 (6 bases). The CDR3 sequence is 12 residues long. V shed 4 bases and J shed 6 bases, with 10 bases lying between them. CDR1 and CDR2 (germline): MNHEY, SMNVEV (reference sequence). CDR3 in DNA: TGTGCCAGCAGTTATCGGGGACTCGAGCAGTACTTC. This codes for CASSYRGLEQYF.

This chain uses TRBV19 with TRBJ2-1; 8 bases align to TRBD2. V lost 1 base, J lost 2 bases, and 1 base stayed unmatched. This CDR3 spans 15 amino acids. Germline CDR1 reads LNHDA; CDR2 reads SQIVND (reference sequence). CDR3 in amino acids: CASSIAGGAYNEQFF. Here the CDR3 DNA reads TGTGCCAGTAGTATAGCCGGGGGGGCCTACAATGAGCAGTTCTTC.

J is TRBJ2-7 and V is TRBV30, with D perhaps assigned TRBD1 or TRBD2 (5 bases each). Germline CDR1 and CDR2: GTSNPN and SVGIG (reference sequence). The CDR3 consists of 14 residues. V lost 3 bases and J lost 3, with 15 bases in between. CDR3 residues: CAWRETGTRYEQYF. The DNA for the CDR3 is TGTGCCTGGAGGGAAACCGGGACCCGCTACGAGCAGTACTTC.

The CDR3 is CASSLGVGAGAEAFF. In nucleotides, the CDR3 is TGTGCCAGCAGCTTGGGTGTAGGCGCGGGCGCTGAAGCTTTCTTT. V usage is TRBV5-6 and J usage is TRBJ1-1, with D uncertain. V shed 0 bases and J shed 6 bases, with 15 bases lying between them. The CDR3 has 15 amino acids. Germline V gene data show CDR1 as SGHDT and CDR2 as YYEEEE.

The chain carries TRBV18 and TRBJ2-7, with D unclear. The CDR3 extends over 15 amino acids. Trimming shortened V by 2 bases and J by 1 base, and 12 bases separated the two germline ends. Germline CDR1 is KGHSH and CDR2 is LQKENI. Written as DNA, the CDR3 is TGTGCCAGCTCACCAATAGCCGCCGGGTCCTACGAGCAGTACTTC. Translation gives CASSPIAAGSYEQYF.

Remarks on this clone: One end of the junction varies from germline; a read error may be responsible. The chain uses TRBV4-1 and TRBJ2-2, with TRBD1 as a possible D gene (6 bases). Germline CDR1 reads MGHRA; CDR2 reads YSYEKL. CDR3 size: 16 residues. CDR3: CASTQRGTPYTGELFF. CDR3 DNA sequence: TGCGCCAGCACCCAAAGGGGGACGCCCTACACCGGGGAGCTGTTTTTT.

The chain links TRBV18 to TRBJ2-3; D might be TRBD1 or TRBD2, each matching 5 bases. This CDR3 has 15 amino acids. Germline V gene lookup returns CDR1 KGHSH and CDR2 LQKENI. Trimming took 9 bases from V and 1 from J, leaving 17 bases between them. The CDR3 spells CASSRGMGGTDTQYF. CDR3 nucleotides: TGTGCCAGTTCGAGAGGGATGGGGGGCACAGATACGCAGTATTTT.

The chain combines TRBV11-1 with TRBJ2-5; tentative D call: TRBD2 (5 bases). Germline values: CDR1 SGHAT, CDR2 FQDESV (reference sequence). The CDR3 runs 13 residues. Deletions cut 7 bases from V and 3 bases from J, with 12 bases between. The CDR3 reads CASTVSGKETQYF. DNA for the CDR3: TGTGCCAGCACGGTATCCGGGAAAGAGACCCAGTACTTC.

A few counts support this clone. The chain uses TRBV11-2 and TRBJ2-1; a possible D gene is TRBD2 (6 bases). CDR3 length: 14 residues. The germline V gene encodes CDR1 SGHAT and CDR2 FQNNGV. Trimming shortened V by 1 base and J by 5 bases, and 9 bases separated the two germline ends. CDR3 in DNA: TGTGCCAGCAGCTTAGCGGGAGTTGACAATGAGCAGTTCTTC. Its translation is CASSLAGVDNEQFF.

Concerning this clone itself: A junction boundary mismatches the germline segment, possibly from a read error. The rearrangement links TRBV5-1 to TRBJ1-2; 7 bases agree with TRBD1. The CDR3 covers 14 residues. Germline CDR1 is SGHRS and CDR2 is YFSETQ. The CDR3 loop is CASRTGGGKDGYTF. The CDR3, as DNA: TGTGCCAGCCGGACCGGAGGGGGCAAAGACGGCTACACCTTC.

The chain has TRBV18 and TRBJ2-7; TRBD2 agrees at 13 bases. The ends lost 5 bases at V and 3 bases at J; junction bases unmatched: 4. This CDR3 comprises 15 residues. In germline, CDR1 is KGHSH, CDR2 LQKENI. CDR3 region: CASSGRLAGGYEQYF. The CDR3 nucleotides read TGTGCCAGCTCAGGAAGACTAGCGGGGGGCTACGAGCAGTACTTC.